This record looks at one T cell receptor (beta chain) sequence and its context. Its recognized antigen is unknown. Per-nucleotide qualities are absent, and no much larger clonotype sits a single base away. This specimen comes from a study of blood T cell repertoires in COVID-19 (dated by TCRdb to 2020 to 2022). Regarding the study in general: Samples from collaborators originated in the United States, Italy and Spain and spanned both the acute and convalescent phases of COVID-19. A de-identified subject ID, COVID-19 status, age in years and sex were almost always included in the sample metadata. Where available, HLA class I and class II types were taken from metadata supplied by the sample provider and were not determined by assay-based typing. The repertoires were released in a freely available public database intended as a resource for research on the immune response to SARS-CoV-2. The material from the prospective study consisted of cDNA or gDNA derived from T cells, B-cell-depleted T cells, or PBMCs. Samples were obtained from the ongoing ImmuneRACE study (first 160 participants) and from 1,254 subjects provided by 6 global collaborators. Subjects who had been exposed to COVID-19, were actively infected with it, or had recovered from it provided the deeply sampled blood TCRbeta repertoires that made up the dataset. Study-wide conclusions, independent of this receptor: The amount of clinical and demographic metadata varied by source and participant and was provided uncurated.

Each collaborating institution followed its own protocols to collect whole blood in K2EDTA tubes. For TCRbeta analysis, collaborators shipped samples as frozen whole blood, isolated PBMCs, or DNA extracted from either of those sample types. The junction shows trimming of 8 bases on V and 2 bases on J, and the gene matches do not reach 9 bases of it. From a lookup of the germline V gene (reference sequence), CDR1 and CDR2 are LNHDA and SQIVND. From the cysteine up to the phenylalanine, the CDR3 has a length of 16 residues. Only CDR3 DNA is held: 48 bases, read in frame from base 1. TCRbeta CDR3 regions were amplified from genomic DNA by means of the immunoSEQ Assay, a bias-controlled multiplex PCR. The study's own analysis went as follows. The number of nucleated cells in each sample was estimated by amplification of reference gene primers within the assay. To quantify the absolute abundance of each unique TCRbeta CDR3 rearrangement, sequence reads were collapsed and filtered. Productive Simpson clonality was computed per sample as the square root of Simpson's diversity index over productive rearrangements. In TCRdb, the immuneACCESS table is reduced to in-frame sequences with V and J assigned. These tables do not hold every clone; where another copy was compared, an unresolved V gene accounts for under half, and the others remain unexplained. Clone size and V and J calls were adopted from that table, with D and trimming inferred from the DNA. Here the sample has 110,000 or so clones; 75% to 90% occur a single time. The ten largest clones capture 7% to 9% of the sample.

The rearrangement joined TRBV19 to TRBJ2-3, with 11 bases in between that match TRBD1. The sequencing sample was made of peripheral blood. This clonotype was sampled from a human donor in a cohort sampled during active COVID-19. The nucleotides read TGTGCCAGTTTTCGCGGGACAGGGGGAATCACAGATACGCAGTATTTT. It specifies CASFRGTGGITDTQYF.